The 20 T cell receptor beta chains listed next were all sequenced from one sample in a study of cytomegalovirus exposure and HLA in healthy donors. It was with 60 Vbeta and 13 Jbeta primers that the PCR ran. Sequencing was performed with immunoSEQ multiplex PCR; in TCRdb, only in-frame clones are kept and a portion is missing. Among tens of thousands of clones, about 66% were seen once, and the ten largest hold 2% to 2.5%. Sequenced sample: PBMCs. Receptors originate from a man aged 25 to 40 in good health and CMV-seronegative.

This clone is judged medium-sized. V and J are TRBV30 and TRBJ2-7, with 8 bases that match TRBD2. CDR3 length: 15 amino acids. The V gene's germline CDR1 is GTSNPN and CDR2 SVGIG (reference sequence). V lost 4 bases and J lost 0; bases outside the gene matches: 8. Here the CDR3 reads CAWTLTSVSSYEQYF. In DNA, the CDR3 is TGTGCCTGGACCCTGACTAGCGTTAGCTCCTACGAGCAGTACTTC.

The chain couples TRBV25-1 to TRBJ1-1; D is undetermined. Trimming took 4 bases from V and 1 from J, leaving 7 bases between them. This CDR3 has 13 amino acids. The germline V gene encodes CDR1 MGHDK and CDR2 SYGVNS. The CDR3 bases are TGTGCCAGCAGTGGACAAGGGAACACTGAAGCTTTCTTT. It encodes CASSGQGNTEAFF.

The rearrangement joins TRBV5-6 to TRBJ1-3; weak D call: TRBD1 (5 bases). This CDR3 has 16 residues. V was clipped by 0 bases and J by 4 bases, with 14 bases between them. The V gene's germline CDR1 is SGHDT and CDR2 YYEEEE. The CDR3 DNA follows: TGTGCCAGCAGCTTGGCTGGGGACTTGAGCGGAAACACCATATATTTT. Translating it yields CASSLAGDLSGNTIYF.

The CDR3 here is CATYPRAGLNQPQHF. As DNA, the CDR3 is TGTGCCACCTACCCTCGGGCAGGGCTTAATCAGCCCCAGCATTTT. This chain connects TRBV27 to TRBJ1-5, with D possibly TRBD1 on 5 matching bases. In germline, CDR1 is MNHEY, CDR2 SMNVEV (reference sequence). This CDR3 has 15 amino acids. The ends were cut back, 10 bases at V and 4 bases at J, with 20 bases in the middle.

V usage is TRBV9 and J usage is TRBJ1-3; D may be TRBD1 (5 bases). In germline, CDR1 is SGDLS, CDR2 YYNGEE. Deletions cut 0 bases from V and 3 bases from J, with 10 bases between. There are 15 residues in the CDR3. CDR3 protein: CASSVASGIGNTIYF. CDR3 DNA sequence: TGTGCCAGCAGCGTAGCTTCAGGGATTGGAAACACCATATATTTT.

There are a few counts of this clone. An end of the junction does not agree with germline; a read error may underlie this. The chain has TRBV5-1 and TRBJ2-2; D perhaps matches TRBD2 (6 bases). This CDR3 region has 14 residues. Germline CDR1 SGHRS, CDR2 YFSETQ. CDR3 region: CASTLRRETGELFF. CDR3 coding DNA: TGCGCCAGCACCTTGAGGCGGGAAACCGGGGAGCTGTTTTTT.

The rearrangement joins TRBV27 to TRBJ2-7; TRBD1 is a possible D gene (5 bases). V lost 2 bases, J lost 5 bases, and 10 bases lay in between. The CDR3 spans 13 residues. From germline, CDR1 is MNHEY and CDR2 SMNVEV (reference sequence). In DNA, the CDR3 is TGTGCCAGCAGTTTAAAGGGGTCCCACGAGCAGTACTTC. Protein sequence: CASSLKGSHEQYF.

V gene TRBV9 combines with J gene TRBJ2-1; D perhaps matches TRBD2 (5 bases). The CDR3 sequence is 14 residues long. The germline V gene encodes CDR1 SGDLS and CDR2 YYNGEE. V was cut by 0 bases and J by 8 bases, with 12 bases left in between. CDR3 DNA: TGTGCCAGCAGCGTAGCGGACTGGGTAGATGAGCAGTTCTTC. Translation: CASSVADWVDEQFF.

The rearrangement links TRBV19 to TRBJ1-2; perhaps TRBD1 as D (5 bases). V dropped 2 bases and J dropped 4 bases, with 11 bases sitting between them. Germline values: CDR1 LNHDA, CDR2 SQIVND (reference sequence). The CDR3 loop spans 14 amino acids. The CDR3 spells CASSISTTVYGYTF. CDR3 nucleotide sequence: TGTGCCAGTAGTATATCTACGACAGTCTATGGCTACACCTTC.

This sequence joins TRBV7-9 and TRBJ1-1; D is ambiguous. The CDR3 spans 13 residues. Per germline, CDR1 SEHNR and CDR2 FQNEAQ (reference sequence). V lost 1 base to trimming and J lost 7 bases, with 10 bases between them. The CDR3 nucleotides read TGTGCCAGCAGCTTAGAGCCAGCGATTGAAGCTTTCTTT. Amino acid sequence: CASSLEPAIEAFF.

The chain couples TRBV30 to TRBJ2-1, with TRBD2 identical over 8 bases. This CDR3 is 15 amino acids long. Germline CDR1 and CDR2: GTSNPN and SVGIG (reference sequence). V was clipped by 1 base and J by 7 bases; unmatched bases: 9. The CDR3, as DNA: TGTGCCTGGAGTGCCAGCGGGGGATCGGGGAATGAGCAGTTCTTC. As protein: CAWSASGGSGNEQFF.

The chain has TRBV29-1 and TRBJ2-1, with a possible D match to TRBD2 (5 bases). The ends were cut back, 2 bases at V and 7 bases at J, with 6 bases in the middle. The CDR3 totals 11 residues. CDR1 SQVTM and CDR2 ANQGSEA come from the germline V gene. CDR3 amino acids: CSVEIANEQFF. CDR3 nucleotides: TGCAGCGTTGAAATAGCGAATGAGCAGTTCTTC.

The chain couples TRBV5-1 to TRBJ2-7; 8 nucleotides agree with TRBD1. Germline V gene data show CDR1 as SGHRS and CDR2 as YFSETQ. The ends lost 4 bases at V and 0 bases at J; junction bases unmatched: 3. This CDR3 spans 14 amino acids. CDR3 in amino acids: CASSPGQASYEQYF. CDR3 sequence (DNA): TGCGCCAGCAGCCCGGGACAGGCCTCCTACGAGCAGTACTTC.

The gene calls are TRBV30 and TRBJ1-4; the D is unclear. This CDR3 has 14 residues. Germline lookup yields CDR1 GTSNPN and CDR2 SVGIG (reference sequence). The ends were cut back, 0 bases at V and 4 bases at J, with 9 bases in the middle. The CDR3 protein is CAWSVLSFNEKLFF. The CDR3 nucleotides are TGTGCCTGGAGTGTACTTAGTTTTAATGAAAAACTGTTTTTT.

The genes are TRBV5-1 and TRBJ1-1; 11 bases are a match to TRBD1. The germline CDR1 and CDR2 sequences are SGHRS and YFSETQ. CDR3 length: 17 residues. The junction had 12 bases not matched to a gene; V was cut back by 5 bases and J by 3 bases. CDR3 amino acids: CASSPRRTGGGDTEAFF. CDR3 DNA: TGCGCCAGCAGTCCGCGAAGGACAGGGGGCGGTGACACTGAAGCTTTCTTT.

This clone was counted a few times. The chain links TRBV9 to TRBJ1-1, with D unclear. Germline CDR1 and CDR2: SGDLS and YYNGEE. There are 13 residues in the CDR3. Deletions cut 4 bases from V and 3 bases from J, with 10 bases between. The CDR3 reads CASSRPGYTEAFF. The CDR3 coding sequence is TGTGCCAGCAGCCGGCCGGGGTACACTGAAGCTTTCTTT.

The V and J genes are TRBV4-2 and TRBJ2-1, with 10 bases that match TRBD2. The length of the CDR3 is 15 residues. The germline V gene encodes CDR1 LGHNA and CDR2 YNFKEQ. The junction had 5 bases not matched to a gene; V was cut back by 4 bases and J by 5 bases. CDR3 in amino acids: CASSRDLAGDNEQFF. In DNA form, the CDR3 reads TGTGCCAGCAGCCGTGATCTAGCGGGGGACAATGAGCAGTTCTTC.

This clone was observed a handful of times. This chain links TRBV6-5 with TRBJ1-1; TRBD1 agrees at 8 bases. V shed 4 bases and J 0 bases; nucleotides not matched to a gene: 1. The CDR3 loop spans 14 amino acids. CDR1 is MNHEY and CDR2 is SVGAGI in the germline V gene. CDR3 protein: CASSWDRLNTEAFF. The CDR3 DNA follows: TGTGCCAGCAGTTGGGACAGGCTGAACACTGAAGCTTTCTTT.

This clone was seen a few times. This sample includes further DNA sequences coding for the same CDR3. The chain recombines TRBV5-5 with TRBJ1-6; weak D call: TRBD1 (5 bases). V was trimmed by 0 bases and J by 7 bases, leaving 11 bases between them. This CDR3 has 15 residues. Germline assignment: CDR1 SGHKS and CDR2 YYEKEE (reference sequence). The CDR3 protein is CASSLAGTENSPLHF. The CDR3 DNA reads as TGTGCCAGCAGCTTGGCCGGGACTGAGAATTCACCCCTCCACTTT.

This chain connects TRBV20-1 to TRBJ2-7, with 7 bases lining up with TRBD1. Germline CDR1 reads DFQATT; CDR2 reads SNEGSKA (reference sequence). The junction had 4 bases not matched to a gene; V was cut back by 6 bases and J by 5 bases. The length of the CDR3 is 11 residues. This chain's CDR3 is CSAQQGNEQYF. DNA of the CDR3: TGCAGTGCGCAACAGGGGAACGAGCAGTACTTC.